Listed here is a single TCR beta chain. Its antigen is as yet unknown. The germline V gene encodes CDR1 MDHEN and CDR2 SYDVKM. CDR3 length: 17 amino acids. V was cut by 0 bases and J by 5 bases, with 17 bases left in between. This specimen comes from a study of OX40 agonist ivuxolimab in advanced cancers. Turning to the study itself: At doses from 0.01 to 10 mg/kg, patients were given intravenous ivuxolimab every 2 weeks. Enrolled patients in dose escalation had cancers that were hepatocellular carcinoma, melanoma, renal cell or head and neck cancer.

Study findings and constraints: No determination was made of the antigen specificity of the expanded peripheral T cells. Among T cells, CD8+ cells averaged more expanded clones than CD4+ cells.

The repertoire was sequenced with immunoSEQ multiplex PCR; TCRdb's copy has only in-frame clones and lacks some. Altogether 90,000 or so clones are present, 75% to 90% being singletons, with the ten largest covering approximately 0.36%. The chain recombines TRBV28 with TRBJ2-1; weak D call: TRBD1 (6 bases). Sequencing used CD4+ or CD8+ T cells sorted from blood, obtained in a trial of the OX40 agonist ivuxolimab. The source is an adult with an advanced solid tumor such as melanoma, head and neck, liver or kidney cancer. CDR3 nucleotide sequence: TGTGCCAGCAGTTTATGGACAACAGGGAAGCCCCACAATGAGCAGTTCTTC. Amino acids: CASSLWTTGKPHNEQFF.